These T cell receptor beta chains were read from a single sample in a study of blood T cell repertoires in COVID-19. Generated by immunoSEQ multiplex PCR, the TCRdb table keeps only in-frame clones and is missing some. Counted here are just over 650,000 clones, 80% to 90% occurring once; the ten biggest clones make up about 0.26%. The sample taken for sequencing was peripheral blood. The receptors originated from a woman aged 18-29 years with acute or convalescent COVID-19. CDR3s include the opening cysteine and the closing phenylalanine or tryptophan. D genes are given only for firm matches. Size values are once, few and many counts, or a class for expanded clones, and some rows have none.

>13|TRBV24-1|-|TRBJ1-2|-
CATSDNGIYGYTF
TGTGCCACCAGTGACAACGGGATCTATGGCTACACCTTC
>15|TRBV30|TRBD1|TRBJ2-1|-
CAWSPGTGSFNEQFF
TGTGCCTGGAGCCCCGGGACAGGGAGTTTCAATGAGCAGTTCTTC
>16|TRBV11-2|TRBD1|TRBJ1-2|-
CASSLDLRQGYGGYTF
TGTGCCAGCAGCTTAGATCTGCGACAGGGATACGGTGGCTACACCTTC
>16|TRBV5-5|TRBD2|TRBJ2-3|-
CASTLGILAGADTQYF
TGTGCCAGCACCCTTGGTATTCTCGCGGGGGCAGATACGCAGTATTTT
>14|TRBV29-1|-|TRBJ1-1|few
CSAPGQPLGTEAFF
TGCAGCGCTCCCGGACAACCCCTGGGGACTGAAGCTTTCTTT
>16|TRBV6-2/TRBV6-3|TRBD1|TRBJ1-5|-
CASSYSGDRGGQPQHF
TGTGCCAGCAGTTACTCGGGGGACAGGGGAGGTCAGCCCCAGCATTTT
>12|TRBV29-1|TRBD1|TRBJ1-1|-
CSVTGGGTEAFF
TGCAGCGTGACAGGGGGCGGCACTGAAGCTTTCTTT
>13|TRBV11-2|TRBD1|TRBJ2-7|-
CACRDSHFYEQYF
TGTGCCTGCCGGGACAGTCATTTCTACGAGCAGTACTTC
>15|TRBV5-1|-|TRBJ1-1|few
CASSSSGHWNTEAFF
TGCGCCAGCAGCTCATCGGGACACTGGAACACTGAAGCTTTCTTT
>11|TRBV25-1|TRBD1|TRBJ1-4|-
CASLGQVKLFF
TGTGCCAGCCTCGGACAGGTTAAACTGTTTTTT
>12|TRBV11-2|-|TRBJ2-3|-
CASSSLVDTQYF
TGTGCCAGCAGCTCCCTCGTCGATACGCAGTATTTT
>14|TRBV29-1|-|TRBJ1-1|-
CTSTGPEGNTEAFF
TGCACGTCTACGGGACCGGAGGGAAACACTGAAGCTTTCTTT
>17|TRBV9|TRBD1|TRBJ2-7|once
CASSVVPTGWEIGEQYF
TGTGCCAGCAGCGTAGTCCCGACAGGGTGGGAGATTGGCGAGCAGTACTTC
>10|TRBV29-1|-|TRBJ2-3|-
CSAGGDTQYF
TGCAGCGCCGGGGGTGATACGCAGTATTTT
>11|TRBV20-1|-|TRBJ2-4|once
CSARGLNIQYF
TGCAGTGCTAGGGGCCTGAACATTCAGTACTTC
>12|TRBV29-1|TRBD1|TRBJ2-7|once
CSAGTGGYEQYF
TGCAGCGCTGGGACAGGGGGTTACGAGCAGTACTTC
>16|TRBV30|TRBD1|TRBJ1-1|-
CAWSPRQGLKNTEAFF
TGTGCCTGGAGTCCCAGACAGGGACTTAAGAACACTGAAGCTTTCTTT
>15|TRBV21-1|-|TRBJ1-1|-
CASSRPGQGHTEAFF
TGTGCCAGCAGCAGACCGGGACAGGGGCACACTGAAGCTTTCTTT
>14|TRBV6-1|TRBD2|TRBJ2-3|-
CASSEGLATDTQYF
TGTGCCAGCAGTGAAGGACTAGCGACAGATACGCAGTATTTT
>15|TRBV5-1|TRBD1|TRBJ2-7|-
CASSIRDRSPYEQYF
TGCGCCAGCAGCATCCGGGACAGGAGCCCCTACGAGCAGTACTTC
>18|TRBV13|TRBD2|TRBJ2-3|-
CASSPGTSGGYHTDTQYF
TGTGCCAGCAGCCCTGGGACTAGCGGGGGGTACCACACAGATACGCAGTATTTT
>16|TRBV5-5|-|TRBJ2-2|-
CASSQLGASNTGELFF
TGTGCCAGCAGCCAACTTGGGGCCTCGAACACCGGGGAGCTGTTTTTT
>14|TRBV25-1|-|TRBJ2-2|-
CASRTGWNTGELFF
TGTGCCAGCAGGACAGGTTGGAACACCGGGGAGCTGTTTTTT
>13|TRBV29-1|-|TRBJ1-1|-
CSVDTGENTEAFF
TGCAGCGTTGATACCGGAGAGAACACTGAAGCTTTCTTT
>13|TRBV10-2|-|TRBJ2-7|-
CASTGESSYEQYF
TGCGCCAGCACGGGGGAGAGCTCCTACGAGCAGTACTTC
>17|TRBV3-1/TRBV3-2|-|TRBJ1-1|-
CASSQDSWQRMNTEAFF
TGTGCCAGCAGCCAAGACTCATGGCAGAGGATGAACACTGAAGCTTTCTTT
>14|TRBV5-5|-|TRBJ1-6|-
CASSSWQYNSPLHF
TGTGCCAGCAGCTCATGGCAGTATAATTCACCCCTCCACTTT
>13|TRBV4-1|-|TRBJ2-1|once
CASSQGLVREQFF
TGCGCCAGCAGCCAAGGACTAGTCCGGGAGCAGTTCTTC
>13|TRBV7-3|TRBD1|TRBJ2-1|-
CASSLTRDRAPFF
TGTGCCAGCAGCTTAACGCGGGACAGGGCGCCGTTCTTC
>17|TRBV27|TRBD1|TRBJ1-5|-
CASKPSTGGAFRQPQHF
TGTGCCAGCAAACCCTCGACAGGGGGCGCCTTCAGGCAGCCCCAGCATTTT
>14|TRBV21-1|-|TRBJ1-2|once
CASRRKLQGYGYTF
TGTGCCAGCAGACGAAAATTACAGGGTTACGGCTACACCTTC
>16|TRBV2|-|TRBJ1-2|-
CASNKGGQGAGYGYTF
TGTGCCAGCAATAAGGGGGGGCAGGGCGCGGGCTATGGCTACACCTTC
>13|TRBV13|-|TRBJ2-3|few
CASSGGAQDTQYF
TGTGCCAGCAGCGGGGGGGCCCAAGATACGCAGTATTTT
>15|TRBV27|TRBD2|TRBJ2-7|-
CASSLGVGRVYEQYF
TGTGCCAGCAGTTTAGGGGTGGGGAGGGTGTACGAGCAGTACTTC
>14|TRBV7-2|-|TRBJ1-1|-
CASSLDVGSTEAFF
TGTGCCAGCAGCTTAGATGTTGGGAGCACTGAAGCTTTCTTT
>16|TRBV4-2|TRBD2|TRBJ2-1|-
CASSRETSGGASEQFF
TGTGCCAGCAGCCGGGAGACTAGCGGGGGGGCTTCTGAGCAGTTCTTC